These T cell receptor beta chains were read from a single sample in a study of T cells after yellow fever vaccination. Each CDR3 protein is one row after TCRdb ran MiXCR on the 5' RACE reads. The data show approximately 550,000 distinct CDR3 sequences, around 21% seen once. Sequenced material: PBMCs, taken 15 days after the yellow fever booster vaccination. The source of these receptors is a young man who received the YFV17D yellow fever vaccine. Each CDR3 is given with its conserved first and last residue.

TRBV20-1 CSATPSGRSIDEQFF
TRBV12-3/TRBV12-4 CASSPGTLHNEQFF
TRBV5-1 CASSLGGPGGGETQYF
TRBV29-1 CSARRGSGSGTDTQYF
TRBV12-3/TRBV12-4 CASSQGATYGYTF
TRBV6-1 CASRAPGQGAGEQFF
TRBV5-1 CASSLVASPYNEQFF
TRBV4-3 CASSLLAGGGDEQFF
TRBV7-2 CASSLELSTDTQYF
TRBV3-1 CASSQARTDIIMNTEAFF
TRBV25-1 CASSQLGTGDPYF
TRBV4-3 CASSQASPPTAGGPRTQYF
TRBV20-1 CSARIPPTQGVDYEQYF
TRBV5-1 CASSSGVSSGYTF
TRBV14 CASSQGIFRTSGRSGANVLTF
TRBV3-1 CASSQEVLAGNEQYF
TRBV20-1 CSARDRLASGNTGELFF
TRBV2 CASKSKGSVEQYF
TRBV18 CASSPPGQNYGYTF
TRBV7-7 CASSTGQNNEQFF
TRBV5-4 CASSIGQASDTEAFF
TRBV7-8 CASSLPRTRANTGELFF
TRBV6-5 CASSYRGQGAGTGELFF
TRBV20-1 CSASSGQGGEKLFF
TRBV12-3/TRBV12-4 CASSLGLAASSYNEQFF
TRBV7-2 CASSLQWGEETQYF
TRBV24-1 CATSDTSGSNEQFF
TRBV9 CASSVEASGRTYTQYF
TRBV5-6 CASSIQREFPDTQYF
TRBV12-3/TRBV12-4 CASSVGPTYNEQFF
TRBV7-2 CASSLTRGGVEAFF
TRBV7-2 CASSIDRVQETQYF
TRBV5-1 CASSWGNTEAFF
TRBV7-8 CASNLQGRQPQHF
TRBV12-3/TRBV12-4 CASSLALYEQFF
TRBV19 CASSFNGETQYF
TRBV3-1 CASSQVRADGYTF
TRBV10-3 CAIGGQGADEQFF
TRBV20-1 CSARDRASWNQPQHF
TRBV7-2 CASSLGVGVTQPQHF
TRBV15 CATSRETGTARETQYF
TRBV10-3 CAISPLLGEQFF
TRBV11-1 CASSPQGAGETQYF
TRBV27 CASSLVAGSSYNEQFF
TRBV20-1 CSASRQVSYEQYF
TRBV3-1 CASSQSWYEQYF
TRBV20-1 CSATDRGSNEKLFF
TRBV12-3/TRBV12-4 CASSFWRETQYF
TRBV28 CASRGGSAGANEQFF